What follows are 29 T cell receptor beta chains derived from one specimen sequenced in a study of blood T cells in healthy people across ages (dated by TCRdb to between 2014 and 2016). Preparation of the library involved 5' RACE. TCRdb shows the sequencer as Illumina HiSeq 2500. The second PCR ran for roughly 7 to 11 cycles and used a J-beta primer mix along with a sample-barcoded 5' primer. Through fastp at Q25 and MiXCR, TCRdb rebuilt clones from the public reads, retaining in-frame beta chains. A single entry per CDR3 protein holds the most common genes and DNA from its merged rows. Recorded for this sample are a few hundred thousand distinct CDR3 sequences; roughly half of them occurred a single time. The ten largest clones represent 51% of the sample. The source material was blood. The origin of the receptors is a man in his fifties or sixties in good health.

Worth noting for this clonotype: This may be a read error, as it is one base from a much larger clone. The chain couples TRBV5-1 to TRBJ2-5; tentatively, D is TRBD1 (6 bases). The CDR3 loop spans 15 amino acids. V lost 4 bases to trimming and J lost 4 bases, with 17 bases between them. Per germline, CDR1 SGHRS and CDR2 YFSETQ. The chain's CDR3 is CASSLTGGQGETQYF. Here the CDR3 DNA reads TGCGCCAGCAGCCTGACAGGAGGTCAGGGAGAGACCCAGTACTTC.

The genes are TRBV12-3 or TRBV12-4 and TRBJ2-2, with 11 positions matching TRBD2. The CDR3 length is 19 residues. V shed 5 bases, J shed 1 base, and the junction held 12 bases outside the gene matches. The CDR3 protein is CASSRTSGRVGGNTGELFF. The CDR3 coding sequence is TGTGCCAGCAGTCGGACTAGCGGGCGAGTGGGGGGGAACACCGGGGAGCTGTTTTTT.

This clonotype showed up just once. The CDR3 sequence: CASSDLLEQYF. DNA for the CDR3: TGTGCCAGCTCCGACTTGCTCGAGCAGTACTTC. The chain has TRBV18 and TRBJ2-5; D not certain. The last part of the DNA fits TRBJ2-7 better; the J call may be wrong. Per germline, CDR1 KGHSH and CDR2 LQKENI. The CDR3 loop spans 11 amino acids.

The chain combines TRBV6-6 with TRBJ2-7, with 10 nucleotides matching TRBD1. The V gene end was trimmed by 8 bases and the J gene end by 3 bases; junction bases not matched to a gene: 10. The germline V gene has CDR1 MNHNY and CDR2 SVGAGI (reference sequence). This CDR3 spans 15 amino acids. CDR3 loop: CASGPGDRGYYEQYF. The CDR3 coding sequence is TGTGCCAGCGGTCCGGGGGACAGGGGTTACTACGAGCAGTACTTC.

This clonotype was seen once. CDR3 region: CSAVTGGTQYF. As DNA, the CDR3 is TGCAGTGCTGTAACTGGGGGGACCCAGTACTTC. V usage is TRBV20-1 and J usage is TRBJ2-5; D is perhaps TRBD1 or TRBD2 (5 bases each). This CDR3 comprises 11 residues. V lost 5 bases to trimming and J lost 7 bases, with 11 bases between them. Germline V gene lookup returns CDR1 DFQATT and CDR2 SNEGSKA (reference sequence).

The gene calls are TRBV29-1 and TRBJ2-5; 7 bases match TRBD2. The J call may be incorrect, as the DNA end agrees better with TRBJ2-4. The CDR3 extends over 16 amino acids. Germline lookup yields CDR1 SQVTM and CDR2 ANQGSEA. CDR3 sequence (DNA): TGCAGCGTCAAAGGGGCTAGCGGAGGGCTAAGGAACATTCAGTACTTC. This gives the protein CSVKGASGGLRNIQYF.

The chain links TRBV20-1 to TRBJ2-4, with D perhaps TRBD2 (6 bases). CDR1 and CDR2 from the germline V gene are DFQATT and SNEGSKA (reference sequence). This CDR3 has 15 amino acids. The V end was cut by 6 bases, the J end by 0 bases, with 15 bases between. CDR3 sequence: CSATPGLLAKNIQYF. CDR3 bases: TGCAGTGCAACACCGGGACTCCTAGCCAAAAACATTCAGTACTTC.

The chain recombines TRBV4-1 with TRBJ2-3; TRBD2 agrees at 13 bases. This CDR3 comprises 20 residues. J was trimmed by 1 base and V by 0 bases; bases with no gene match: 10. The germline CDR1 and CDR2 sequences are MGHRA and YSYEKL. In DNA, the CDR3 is TGCGCCAGCAGCCAAGATGGGGGACTAGCGGGATCCTCGGGCACAGATACGCAGTATTTT. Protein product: CASSQDGGLAGSSGTDTQYF.

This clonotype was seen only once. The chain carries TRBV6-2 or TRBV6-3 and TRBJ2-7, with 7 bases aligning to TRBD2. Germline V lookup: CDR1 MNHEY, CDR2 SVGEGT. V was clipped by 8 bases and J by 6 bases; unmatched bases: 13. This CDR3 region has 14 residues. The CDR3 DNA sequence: TGTGCCAGCGGTGGCGGCGGGAGTGCAGGCGAGCAGTACTTC. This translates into CASGGGGSAGEQYF.

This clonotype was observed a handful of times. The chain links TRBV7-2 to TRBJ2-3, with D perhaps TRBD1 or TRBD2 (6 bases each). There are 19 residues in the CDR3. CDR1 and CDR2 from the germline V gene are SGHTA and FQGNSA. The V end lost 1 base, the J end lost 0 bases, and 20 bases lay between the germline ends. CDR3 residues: CASSLGAPGGGGSTDTQYF. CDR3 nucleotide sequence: TGTGCCAGCAGCTTAGGGGCCCCAGGAGGAGGGGGGAGCACAGATACGCAGTATTTT.

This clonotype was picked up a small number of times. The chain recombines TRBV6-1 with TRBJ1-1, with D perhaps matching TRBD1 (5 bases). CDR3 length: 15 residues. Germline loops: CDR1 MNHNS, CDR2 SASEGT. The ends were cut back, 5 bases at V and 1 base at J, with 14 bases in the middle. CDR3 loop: CASSQPGAANTEAFF. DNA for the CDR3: TGTGCCAGCAGTCAACCTGGGGCGGCGAACACTGAAGCTTTCTTT.

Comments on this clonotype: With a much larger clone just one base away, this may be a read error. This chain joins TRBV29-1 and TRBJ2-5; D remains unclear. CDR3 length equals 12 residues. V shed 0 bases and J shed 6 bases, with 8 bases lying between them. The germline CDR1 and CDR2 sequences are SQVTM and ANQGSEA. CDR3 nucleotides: TGCAGCGTTGAAGATAGACAACAGACCCAGTACTTC. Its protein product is CSVEDRQQTQYF. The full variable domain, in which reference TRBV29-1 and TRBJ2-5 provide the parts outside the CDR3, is SAVISQKPSRDICQRGTSLTIQCQVDSQVTMMFWYRQQPGQSLTLIATANQGSEATYESGFVIDKFPISRPNLTFSTLTVSNMSPEDSSIYLCSVEDRQQTQYFGPGTRLLVL.

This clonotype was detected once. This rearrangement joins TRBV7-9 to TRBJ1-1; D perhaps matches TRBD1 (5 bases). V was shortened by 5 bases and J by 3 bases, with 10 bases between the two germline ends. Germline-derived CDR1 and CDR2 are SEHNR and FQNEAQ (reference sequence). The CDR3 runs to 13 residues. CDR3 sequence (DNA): TGTGCCAGCAGCCCCACGGGGCACACTGAAGCTTTCTTT. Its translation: CASSPTGHTEAFF.

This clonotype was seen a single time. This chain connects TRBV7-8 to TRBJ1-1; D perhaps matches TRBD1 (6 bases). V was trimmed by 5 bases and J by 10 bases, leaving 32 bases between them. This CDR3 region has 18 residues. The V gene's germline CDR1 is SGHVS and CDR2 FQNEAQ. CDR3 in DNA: TGTGCCAGCAGCCCATGGACAGCATTTTCCGGCGATGCGGGGAGAGCTTTCTTT. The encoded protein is CASSPWTAFSGDAGRAFF.

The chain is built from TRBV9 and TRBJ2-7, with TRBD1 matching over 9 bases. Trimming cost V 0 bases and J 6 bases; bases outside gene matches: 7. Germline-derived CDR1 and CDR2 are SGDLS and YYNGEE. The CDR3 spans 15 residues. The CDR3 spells CASSVEPGQGSEQYF. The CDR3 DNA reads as TGTGCCAGCAGCGTAGAACCGGGACAGGGATCCGAGCAGTACTTC.

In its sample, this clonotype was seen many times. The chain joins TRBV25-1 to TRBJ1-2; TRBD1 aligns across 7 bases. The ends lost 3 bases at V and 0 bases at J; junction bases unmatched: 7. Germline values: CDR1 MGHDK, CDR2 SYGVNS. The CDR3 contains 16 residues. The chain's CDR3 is CASSDKGGTANYGYTF. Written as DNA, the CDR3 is TGTGCCAGCAGTGATAAAGGGGGGACAGCTAACTATGGCTACACCTTC.

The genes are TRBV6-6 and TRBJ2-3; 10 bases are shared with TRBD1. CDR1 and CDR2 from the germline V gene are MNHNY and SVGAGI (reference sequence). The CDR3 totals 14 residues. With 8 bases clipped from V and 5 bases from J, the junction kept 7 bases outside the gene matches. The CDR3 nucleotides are TGTGCCAGCTCTCGGACAGGGGGGGAAGATACGCAGTATTTT. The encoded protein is CASSRTGGEDTQYF.

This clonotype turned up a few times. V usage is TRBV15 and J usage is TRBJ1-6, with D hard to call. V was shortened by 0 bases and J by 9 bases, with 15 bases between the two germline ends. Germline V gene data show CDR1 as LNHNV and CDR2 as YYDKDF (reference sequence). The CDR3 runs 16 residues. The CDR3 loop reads CATSRDPTGRSSPLHF. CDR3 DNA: TGTGCCACCAGCAGAGATCCTACGGGTCGGAGTTCACCCCTCCACTTT.

In DNA, the CDR3 is TGTGCCAGCAGTCAACGACACACCGGGGAGCTGTTTTTT. This codes for CASSQRHTGELFF. V usage is TRBV6-2 or TRBV6-3 and J usage is TRBJ2-2; D uncertain. This CDR3 region has 13 residues. The germline V gene encodes CDR1 MNHEY and CDR2 SVGEGT. Trimming removed 5 bases from V and 3 bases from J, with 7 bases in between.

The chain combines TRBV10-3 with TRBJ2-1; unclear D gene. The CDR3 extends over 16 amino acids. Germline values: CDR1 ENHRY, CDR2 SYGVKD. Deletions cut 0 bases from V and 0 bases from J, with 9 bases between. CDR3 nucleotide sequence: TGTGCCATCAGTGAGTCTGTTACAACCTCCTACAATGAGCAGTTCTTC. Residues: CAISESVTTSYNEQFF.

The CDR3 sequence: CASSSTGGAVDTQYF. The CDR3 coding sequence is TGTGCCAGCAGTTCAACAGGGGGCGCGGTAGATACGCAGTATTTT. The chain couples TRBV27 to TRBJ2-3; TRBD1 agrees at 9 bases. In germline, CDR1 is MNHEY, CDR2 SMNVEV (reference sequence). V gave up 4 bases and J gave up 5 bases; unmatched junction bases: 7. The CDR3 contains 15 residues.

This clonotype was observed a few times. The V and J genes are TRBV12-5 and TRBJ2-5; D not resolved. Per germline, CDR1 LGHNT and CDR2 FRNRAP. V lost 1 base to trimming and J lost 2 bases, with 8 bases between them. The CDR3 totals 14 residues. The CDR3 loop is CASGLDSRQETQYF. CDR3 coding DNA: TGTGCTAGTGGTTTGGACAGTCGTCAAGAGACCCAGTACTTC.

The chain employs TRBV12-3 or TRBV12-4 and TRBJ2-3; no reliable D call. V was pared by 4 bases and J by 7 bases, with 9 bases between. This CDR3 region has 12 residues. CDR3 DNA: TGTGCCAGCAGTTCGACCCCGAATACGCAGTATTTT. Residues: CASSSTPNTQYF.

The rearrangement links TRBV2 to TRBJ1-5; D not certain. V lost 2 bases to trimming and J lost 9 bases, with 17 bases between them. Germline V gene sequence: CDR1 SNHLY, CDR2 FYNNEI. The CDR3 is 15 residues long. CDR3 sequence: CASSEISQTGRPQHF. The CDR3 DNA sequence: TGTGCCAGCAGTGAAATCAGCCAGACGGGGAGGCCCCAGCATTTT.

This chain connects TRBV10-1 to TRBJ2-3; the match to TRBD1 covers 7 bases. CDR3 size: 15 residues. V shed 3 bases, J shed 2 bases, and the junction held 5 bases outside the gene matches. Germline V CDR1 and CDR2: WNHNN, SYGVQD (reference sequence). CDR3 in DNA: TGCGCCAGCAGTGACGGACAGGATAACACAGATACGCAGTATTTT. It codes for CASSDGQDNTDTQYF.

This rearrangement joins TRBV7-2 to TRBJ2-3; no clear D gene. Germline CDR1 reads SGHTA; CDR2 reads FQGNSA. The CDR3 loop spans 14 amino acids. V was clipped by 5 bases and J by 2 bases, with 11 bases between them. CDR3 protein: CASSRGPFTDTQYF. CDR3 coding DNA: TGTGCCAGCAGCCGAGGTCCCTTCACAGATACGCAGTATTTT.

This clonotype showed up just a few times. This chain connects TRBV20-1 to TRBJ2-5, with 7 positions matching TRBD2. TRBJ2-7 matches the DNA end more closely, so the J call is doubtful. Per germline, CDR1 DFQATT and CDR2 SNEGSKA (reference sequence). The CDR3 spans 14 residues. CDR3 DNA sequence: TGCAGTGCGGGGTGGGGGGGAGTGGGTAACGAGCAGTACTTC. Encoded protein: CSAGWGGVGNEQYF.

CDR3 region: CASSQDRPSGGFTDTQYF. The CDR3 bases are TGTGCCAGCAGCCAAGATCGGCCTAGCGGGGGGTTCACAGATACGCAGTATTTT. This chain joins TRBV4-2 and TRBJ2-3, with 11 bases that match TRBD2. V was clipped by 0 bases and J by 2 bases; unmatched bases: 7. The V gene's germline CDR1 is LGHNA and CDR2 YNFKEQ. This CDR3 is built from 18 residues.

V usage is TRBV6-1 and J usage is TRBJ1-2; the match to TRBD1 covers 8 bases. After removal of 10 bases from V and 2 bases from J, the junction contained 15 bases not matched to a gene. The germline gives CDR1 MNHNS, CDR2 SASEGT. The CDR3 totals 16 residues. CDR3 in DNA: TGTGCCACGGCGGAACAGGGGGTAGGCTTAAACTATGGCTACACCTTC. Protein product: CATAEQGVGLNYGYTF.